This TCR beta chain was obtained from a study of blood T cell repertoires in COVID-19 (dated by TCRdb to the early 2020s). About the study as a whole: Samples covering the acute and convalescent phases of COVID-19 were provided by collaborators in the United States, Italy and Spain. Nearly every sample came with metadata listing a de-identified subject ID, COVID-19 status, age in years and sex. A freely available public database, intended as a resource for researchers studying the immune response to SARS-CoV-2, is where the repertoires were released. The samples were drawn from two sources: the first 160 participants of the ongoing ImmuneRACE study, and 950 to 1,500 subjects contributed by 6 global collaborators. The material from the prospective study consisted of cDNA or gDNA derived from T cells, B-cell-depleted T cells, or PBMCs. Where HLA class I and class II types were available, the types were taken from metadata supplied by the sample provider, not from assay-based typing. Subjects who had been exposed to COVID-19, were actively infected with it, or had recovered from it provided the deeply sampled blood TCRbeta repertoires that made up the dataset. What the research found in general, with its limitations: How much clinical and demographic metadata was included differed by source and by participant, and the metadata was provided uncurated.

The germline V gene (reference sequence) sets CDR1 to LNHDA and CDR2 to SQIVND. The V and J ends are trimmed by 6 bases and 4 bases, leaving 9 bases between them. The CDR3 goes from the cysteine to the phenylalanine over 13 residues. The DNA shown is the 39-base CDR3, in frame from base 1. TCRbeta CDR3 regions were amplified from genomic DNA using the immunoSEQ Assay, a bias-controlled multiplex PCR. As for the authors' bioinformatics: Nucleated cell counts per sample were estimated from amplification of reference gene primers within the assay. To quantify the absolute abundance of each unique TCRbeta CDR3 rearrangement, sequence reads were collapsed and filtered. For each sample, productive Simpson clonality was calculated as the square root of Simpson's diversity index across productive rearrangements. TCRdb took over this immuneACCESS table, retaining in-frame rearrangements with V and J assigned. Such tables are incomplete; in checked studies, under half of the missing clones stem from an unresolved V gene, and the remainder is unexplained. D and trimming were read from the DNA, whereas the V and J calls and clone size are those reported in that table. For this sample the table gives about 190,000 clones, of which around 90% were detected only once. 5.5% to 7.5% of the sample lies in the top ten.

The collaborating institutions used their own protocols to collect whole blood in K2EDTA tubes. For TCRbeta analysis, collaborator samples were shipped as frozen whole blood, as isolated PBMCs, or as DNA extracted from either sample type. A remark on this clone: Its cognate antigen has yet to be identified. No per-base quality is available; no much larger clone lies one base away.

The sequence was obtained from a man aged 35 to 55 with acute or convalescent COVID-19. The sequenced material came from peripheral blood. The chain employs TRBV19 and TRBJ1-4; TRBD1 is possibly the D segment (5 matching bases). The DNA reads TGTGCCAGTAGCCGACAGTTTAATGAAAAACTGTTTTTT. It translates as CASSRQFNEKLFF.